These 24 T cell receptor beta chains were sequenced from one sample in a study of blood T cell repertoires in COVID-19. Sequenced by immunoSEQ multiplex PCR; TCRdb stores in-frame clones only, minus some. The sample yields more than 80,000 clones, approximately 86% seen once. Sequenced sample: peripheral blood. These receptors originate from a man aged 35-49 years with acute or convalescent COVID-19.

The chain has TRBV5-1 and TRBJ1-1; no clear D gene. V lost 4 bases, J lost 6 bases, and 13 bases lay in between. Germline V gives CDR1 SGHRS, CDR2 YFSETQ. The CDR3 sequence is 13 residues long. The chain's CDR3 is CASSSRFSPEAFF. For the CDR3, the DNA is TGCGCCAGCAGCAGCAGGTTTTCCCCTGAAGCTTTCTTT.

The CDR3 DNA follows: TGTGCCAGCAGCATGGGGACAGGGGATTCACCCCTCCACTTT. This codes for CASSMGTGDSPLHF. The V gene is TRBV11-2, the J gene TRBJ1-6; 10 bases agree with TRBD1. V gave up 5 bases and J gave up 8 bases; unmatched junction bases: 3. In germline, CDR1 is SGHAT, CDR2 FQNNGV. This CDR3 has 14 amino acids.

The chain carries TRBV6-1 and TRBJ1-6; D is possibly TRBD1 (6 bases). This CDR3 is 15 amino acids long. Germline V CDR1 and CDR2: MNHNS, SASEGT. Trimming shortened V by 2 bases and J by 6 bases, and 11 bases separated the two germline ends. Here the CDR3 reads CASSESPRGNSPLHF. The CDR3 region has the DNA TGTGCCAGCAGTGAATCGCCCAGGGGTAATTCACCCCTCCACTTT.

The chain combines TRBV7-2 with TRBJ1-1, with D possibly matching TRBD1 (6 bases). Germline CDR1 SGHTA, CDR2 FQGNSA. V shed 4 bases and J shed 10 bases, with 13 bases lying between them. The CDR3 is made up of 12 amino acids. The CDR3 DNA reads TGTGCCAGCAGCTCCGGGGACACAAGAGCTTTCTTT. Its protein product is CASSSGDTRAFF. Looking up the rest from reference TRBV7-2 and TRBJ1-1 gives the full variable domain: GAGVSQSPSNKVTEKGKDVELRCDPISGHTALYWYRQSLGQGLEFLIYFQGNSAPDKSGLPSDRFSAERTGGSVSTLTIQRTQQEDSAVYLCASSSGDTRAFFGQGTRLTVV.

The chain joins TRBV24-1 to TRBJ2-1; D is uncertain. The germline gives CDR1 KGHDR, CDR2 SFDVKD. V lost 0 bases to trimming and J lost 9 bases, with 2 bases between them. This CDR3 is built from 11 residues. CDR3 nucleotide sequence: TGTGCCACCAGTGATTTGCTTGAGCAGTTCTTC. Its translation: CATSDLLEQFF.

This chain links TRBV4-2 with TRBJ2-6; tentatively, D is TRBD1 (6 bases). Trimming cost V 0 bases and J 2 bases, with 11 bases left between them. Germline CDR1 and CDR2: LGHNA and YNFKEQ. This CDR3 region has 17 residues. The CDR3 DNA sequence: TGTGCCAGCAGCCAAGAGCCCGAGGGGGCTGGGGCCAACGTCCTGACTTTC. The encoded protein is CASSQEPEGAGANVLTF.

The chain links TRBV30 to TRBJ2-3; D might be TRBD2 (5 bases). Trimming took off 3 bases at V and 2 bases at J, with 9 bases between the two ends. The CDR3 loop spans 13 amino acids. Germline assignment: CDR1 GTSNPN and CDR2 SVGIG (reference sequence). The CDR3 protein is CAWRTGYTDTQYF. Written as DNA, the CDR3 is TGTGCCTGGAGGACGGGGTACACAGATACGCAGTATTTT.

The V gene is TRBV29-1, the J gene TRBJ1-5; maybe TRBD1 (5 bases). Looked up from germline, CDR1 is SQVTM and CDR2 is ANQGSEA. The CDR3 covers 12 residues. The V end lost 6 bases, the J end lost 4 bases, and 10 bases lay between the germline ends. This CDR3 is CSVGGANQPQHF. The CDR3, as DNA: TGCAGCGTCGGTGGGGCAAATCAGCCCCAGCATTTT.

The CDR3, as DNA: TGTGCCAGCAGCTCCGGGACAGGGAGCTCTGGAAACACCATATATTTT. Amino acid sequence: CASSSGTGSSGNTIYF. J is TRBJ1-3 and V is TRBV7-9, with TRBD1 identical over 9 bases. This CDR3 contains 16 residues. Germline values: CDR1 SEHNR, CDR2 FQNEAQ (reference sequence). Germline trimming cut 4 bases from V and 0 bases from J; bases unmatched to any gene: 4.

V usage is TRBV5-6 and J usage is TRBJ1-2; D perhaps matches TRBD1 (5 bases). The CDR3 length is 14 residues. V gave up 2 bases and J gave up 6 bases, with 14 bases separating them. Germline lookup yields CDR1 SGHDT and CDR2 YYEEEE. The CDR3 DNA sequence: TGTGCCAGCAGCTTAAGACAGCGCAGGAATGGCTACACCTTC. Residues: CASSLRQRRNGYTF.

The chain recombines TRBV29-1 with TRBJ2-1; 8 bases are a match to TRBD2. The V gene end was trimmed by 8 bases and the J gene end by 7 bases; junction bases not matched to a gene: 13. Per the germline V gene, CDR1 is SQVTM and CDR2 is ANQGSEA. The CDR3 is 14 residues long. This CDR3 reads CSSNSGGRVNEQFF. The CDR3 bases are TGCAGCTCTAATTCGGGGGGGCGAGTTAATGAGCAGTTCTTC.

The rearrangement uses TRBV6-2 or TRBV6-3 and TRBJ1-1, with 10 bases aligning to TRBD1. CDR3 length: 12 amino acids. With 5 bases clipped from V and 14 bases from J, the junction kept 8 bases outside the gene matches. Germline V CDR1 and CDR2: MNHEY, SVGEGT. This chain's CDR3 is CASSHRQGAAFF. For the CDR3, the DNA is TGTGCCAGCAGTCATCGACAGGGGGCTGCCTTCTTT.

The chain couples TRBV4-2 to TRBJ2-2, with no clear D. This CDR3 is 15 amino acids long. The V and J ends lost 2 bases and 2 bases respectively, with 9 bases between them. In germline, CDR1 is LGHNA, CDR2 YNFKEQ. CDR3 residues: CASSQQATNTGELFF. In nucleotides, the CDR3 is TGTGCCAGCAGCCAACAGGCCACCAACACCGGGGAGCTGTTTTTT.

The chain uses TRBV6-5 and TRBJ1-2; tentative D call: TRBD1 (6 bases). V was pared by 5 bases and J by 6 bases, with 16 bases between. CDR1 is MNHEY, CDR2 SVGAGI, per germline. This CDR3 contains 14 residues. The CDR3 DNA reads TGTGCCAGCAGTATGCCCGGGACACCTAATGGCTACACCTTC. Translation: CASSMPGTPNGYTF.

This chain uses TRBV9 with TRBJ2-1; 9 bases match TRBD2. With 4 bases clipped from V and 8 bases from J, the junction kept 13 bases outside the gene matches. Per germline, CDR1 SGDLS and CDR2 YYNGEE. The CDR3 spans 16 residues. The CDR3 bases are TGTGCCAGCAGCAAAGCCTTAGCGGGAGCTTTCGATGAGCAGTTCTTC. Translated, it gives CASSKALAGAFDEQFF.

The chain has TRBV15 and TRBJ2-5, with 9 bases fitting TRBD2. This CDR3 region has 17 residues. The germline V gene encodes CDR1 LNHNV and CDR2 YYDKDF (reference sequence). V shed 0 bases and J 5 bases; nucleotides not matched to a gene: 10. The CDR3 spells CATSRDFLREGRETQYF. The CDR3, as DNA: TGTGCCACCAGCAGAGATTTCTTGCGGGAGGGCCGGGAGACCCAGTACTTC.

The chain has TRBV7-3 and TRBJ2-5; 8 bases line up with TRBD2. Germline V gene lookup returns CDR1 SGHTA and CDR2 FQGTGA. Germline trimming cut 6 bases from V and 1 base from J; bases unmatched to any gene: 4. CDR3 length: 14 amino acids. The CDR3 nucleotides read TGTGCCAGCAGTTGGAGCGGGGGCCAAGAGACCCAGTACTTC. This encodes CASSWSGGQETQYF.

This clone was recorded once. The V call is TRBV19, the J call TRBJ1-2; TRBD1 aligns across 7 bases. This CDR3 contains 12 residues. Trimming took 7 bases from V and 6 from J; bases not matched to a gene: 5. CDR1 and CDR2 (germline): LNHDA, SQIVND (reference sequence). CDR3 nucleotides: TGTGCCAGTACTTCGACAGGGAATGGCTACACCTTC. Translation gives CASTSTGNGYTF. The full variable domain, with the rest looked up from reference TRBV19 and TRBJ1-2, is DGGITQSPKYLFRKEGQNVTLSCEQNLNHDAMYWYRQDPGQGLRLIYYSQIVNDFQKGDIAEGYSVSREKKESFPLTVTSAQKNPTAFYLCASTSTGNGYTFGSGTRLTVV.

This clone was observed once. This chain links TRBV19 with TRBJ1-1; D uncertain. Trimming cost V 7 bases and J 7 bases, with 16 bases left between them. The CDR3 contains 13 residues. The V gene's germline CDR1 is LNHDA and CDR2 SQIVND (reference sequence). CDR3 protein: CASILVQLVEAFF. In DNA form, the CDR3 reads TGTGCCAGTATACTCGTACAGTTGGTTGAAGCTTTCTTT.

The V gene is TRBV7-2, the J gene TRBJ1-2; D might be TRBD1 (6 bases). This CDR3 region has 14 residues. V was cut by 4 bases and J by 2 bases, with 11 bases left in between. The V gene's germline CDR1 is SGHTA and CDR2 FQGNSA. CDR3 nucleotides: TGTGCCAGCAGCTCTTCGACAGGAAACTATGGCTACACCTTC. It specifies CASSSSTGNYGYTF.

This rearrangement joins TRBV3-1 (or the pseudogene TRBV3-2) to TRBJ1-3, with 7 bases matching TRBD1. CDR3 length equals 14 residues. Unmatched junction bases numbered 4, after V lost 4 bases and J lost 4 bases. Germline assignment: CDR1 LGHDT and CDR2 YNNKEL (reference sequence). CDR3 DNA sequence: TGTGCCAGCAGCCTCACAGGGGTAGGAAACACCATATATTTT. Translated, it gives CASSLTGVGNTIYF.

In its sample, this clone was seen once. The CDR3 region has the DNA TGTGCCAGTAGTACCGGGACAGGCCCGAACACTGAAGCTTTCTTT. It encodes CASSTGTGPNTEAFF. The chain combines TRBV19 with TRBJ1-1, with 8 bases lining up with TRBD1. CDR1 and CDR2 (germline): LNHDA, SQIVND (reference sequence). This CDR3 is 15 amino acids long. V lost 4 bases, J lost 1 base, and 5 bases stayed unmatched. The full variable domain, with the rest looked up from reference TRBV19 and TRBJ1-1, is DGGITQSPKYLFRKEGQNVTLSCEQNLNHDAMYWYRQDPGQGLRLIYYSQIVNDFQKGDIAEGYSVSREKKESFPLTVTSAQKNPTAFYLCASSTGTGPNTEAFFGQGTRLTVV.

The chain has TRBV19 and TRBJ1-5; possible D gene TRBD1, 5 bases. Trimming took 3 bases from V and 6 from J, leaving 12 bases between them. In germline, CDR1 is LNHDA, CDR2 SQIVND (reference sequence). The CDR3 length is 14 residues. The CDR3 nucleotides are TGTGCCAGTAGTATCCGGCAGGGTGTTCAGCCCCAGCATTTT. Protein sequence: CASSIRQGVQPQHF.

This clone appeared a single time. The chain uses TRBV2 and TRBJ1-1; D call uncertain. V lost 10 bases, J lost 4 bases, and 10 bases lay in between. Germline V gene lookup returns CDR1 SNHLY and CDR2 FYNNEI. This CDR3 comprises 11 residues. The CDR3 reads CAIRRGTEAFF. The CDR3 bases are TGTGCCATCCGGCGGGGCACTGAAGCTTTCTTT.